A single count supports the clone carrying this T cell receptor (beta chain). This entry is derived from a study of blood T cell repertoires in COVID-19. V lost 6 bases to trimming and J lost 10 bases, with 18 bases between them. The CDR3 contains 14 residues. Germline CDR1 MNHEY, CDR2 SVGAGI. The data were produced by immunoSEQ multiplex PCR, yet TCRdb's version contains in-frame clones alone and is incomplete. The sample records roughly 180,000 clones, approximately 80% being singletons. The sequencing sample was made of peripheral blood. V usage is TRBV6-5 and J usage is TRBJ1-4, with a tentative D call TRBD1 (6 bases). This clonotype was obtained from a middle-aged woman with COVID-19, enrolled during active disease. The CDR3: CASSSGTPLGKLFF. CDR3 DNA sequence: TGTGCCAGCAGCTCCGGGACACCCTTAGGAAAACTGTTTTTT.